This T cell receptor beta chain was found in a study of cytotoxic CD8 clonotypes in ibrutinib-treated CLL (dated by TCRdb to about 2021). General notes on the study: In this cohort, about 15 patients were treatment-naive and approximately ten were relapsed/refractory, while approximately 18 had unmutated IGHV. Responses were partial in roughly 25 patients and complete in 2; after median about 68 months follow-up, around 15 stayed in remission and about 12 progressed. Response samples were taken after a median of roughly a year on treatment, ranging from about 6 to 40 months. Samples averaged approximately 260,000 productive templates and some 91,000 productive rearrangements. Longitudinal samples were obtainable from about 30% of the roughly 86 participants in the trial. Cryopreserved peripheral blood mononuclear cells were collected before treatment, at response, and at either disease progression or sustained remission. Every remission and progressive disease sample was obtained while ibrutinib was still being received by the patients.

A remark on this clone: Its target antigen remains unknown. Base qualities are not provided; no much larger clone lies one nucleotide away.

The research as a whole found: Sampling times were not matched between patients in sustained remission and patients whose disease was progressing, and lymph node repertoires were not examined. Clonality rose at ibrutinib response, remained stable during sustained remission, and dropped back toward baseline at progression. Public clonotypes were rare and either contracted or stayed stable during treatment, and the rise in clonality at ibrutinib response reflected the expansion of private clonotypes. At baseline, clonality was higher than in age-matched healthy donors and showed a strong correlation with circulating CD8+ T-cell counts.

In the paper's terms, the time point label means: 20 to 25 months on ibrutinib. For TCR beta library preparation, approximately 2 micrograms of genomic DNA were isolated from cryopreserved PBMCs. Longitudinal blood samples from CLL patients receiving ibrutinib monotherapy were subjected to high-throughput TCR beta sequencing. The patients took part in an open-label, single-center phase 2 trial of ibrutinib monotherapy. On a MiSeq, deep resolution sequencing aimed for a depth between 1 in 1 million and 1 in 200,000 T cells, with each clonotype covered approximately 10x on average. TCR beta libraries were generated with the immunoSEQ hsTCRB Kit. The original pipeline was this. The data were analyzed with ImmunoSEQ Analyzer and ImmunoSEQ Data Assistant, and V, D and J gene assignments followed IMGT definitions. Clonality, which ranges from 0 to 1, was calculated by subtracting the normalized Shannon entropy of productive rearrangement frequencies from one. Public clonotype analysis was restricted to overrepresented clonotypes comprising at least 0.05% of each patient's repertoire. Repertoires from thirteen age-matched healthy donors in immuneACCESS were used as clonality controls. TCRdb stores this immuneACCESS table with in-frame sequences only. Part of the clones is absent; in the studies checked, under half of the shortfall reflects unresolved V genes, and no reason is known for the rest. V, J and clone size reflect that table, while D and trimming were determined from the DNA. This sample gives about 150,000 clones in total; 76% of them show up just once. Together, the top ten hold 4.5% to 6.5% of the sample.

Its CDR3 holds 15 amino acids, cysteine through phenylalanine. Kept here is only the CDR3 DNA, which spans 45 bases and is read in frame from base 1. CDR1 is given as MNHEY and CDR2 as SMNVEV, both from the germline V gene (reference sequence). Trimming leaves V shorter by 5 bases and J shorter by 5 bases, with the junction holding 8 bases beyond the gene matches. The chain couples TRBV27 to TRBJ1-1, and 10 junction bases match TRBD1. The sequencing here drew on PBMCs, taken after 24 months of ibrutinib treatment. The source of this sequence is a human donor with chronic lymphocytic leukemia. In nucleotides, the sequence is TGTGCCAGCAGTCCCGGGGGGACAGGGGAGACTGAAGCTTTCTTT. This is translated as CASSPGGTGETEAFF.